The entry below gives a single TCR beta chain sequence along with its context. The antigen remains undetermined. A read error may account for a junction end that differs from germline. CDR1 and CDR2 (germline): MGHRA, YSYEKL. There are 14 residues in the CDR3. The data were taken from a study of radiotherapy plus CTLA-4 blockade in lung cancer. TCRdb's copy holds only in-frame clones and misses some; the assay was immunoSEQ multiplex PCR. The table lists roughly 100,000 clones, about 83% of them singletons. Study results and limitations: TCR clones originating in tumors grew in number in blood after radiotherapy plus ipilimumab. Early blood T cell clone changes and increased post-radiation serum interferon-beta were reportedly the strongest response predictors.

The rearrangement links TRBV4-1 to TRBJ2-5, with D perhaps TRBD1 (6 bases). This clonotype was obtained from a human donor with non-small cell lung cancer that progressed on radiotherapy plus ipilimumab. Some clones in this sample may be carry-over from other donors' samples. The source was peripheral blood, collected from a patient treated with radiotherapy plus ipilimumab. CDR3 sequence: CASSPGQIEDTQYF. The CDR3 DNA reads as TGCGCCAGCAGCCCTGGACAGATTGAAGACACCCAGTACTTC.